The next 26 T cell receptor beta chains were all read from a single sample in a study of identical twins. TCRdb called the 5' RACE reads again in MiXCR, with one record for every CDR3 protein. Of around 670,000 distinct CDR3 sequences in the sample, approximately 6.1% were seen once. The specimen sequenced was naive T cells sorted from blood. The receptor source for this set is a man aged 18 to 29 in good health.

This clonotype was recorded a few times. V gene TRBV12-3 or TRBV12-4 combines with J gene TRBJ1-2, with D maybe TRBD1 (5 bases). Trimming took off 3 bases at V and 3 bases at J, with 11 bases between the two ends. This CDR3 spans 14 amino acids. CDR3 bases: TGTGCCAGCAGTTTCCGGGACGGATACTATGGCTACACCTTC. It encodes CASSFRDGYYGYTF.

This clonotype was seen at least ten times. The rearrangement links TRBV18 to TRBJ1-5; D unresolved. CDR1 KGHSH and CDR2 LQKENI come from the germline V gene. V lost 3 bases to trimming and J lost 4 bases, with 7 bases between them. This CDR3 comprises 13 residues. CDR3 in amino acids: CASSPVANQPQHF. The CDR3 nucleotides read TGTGCCAGCTCACCGGTAGCTAATCAGCCCCAGCATTTT.

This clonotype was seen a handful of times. CDR3 residues: CASIIPTYSTGELFF. CDR3 nucleotides: TGCGCCAGCATCATCCCGACTTATTCCACCGGGGAGCTGTTTTTT. The J gene is TRBJ2-2, the V gene TRBV5-1; D uncertain. This CDR3 has 15 amino acids. Germline loops: CDR1 SGHRS, CDR2 YFSETQ. V shed 6 bases and J shed 4 bases, with 16 bases lying between them.

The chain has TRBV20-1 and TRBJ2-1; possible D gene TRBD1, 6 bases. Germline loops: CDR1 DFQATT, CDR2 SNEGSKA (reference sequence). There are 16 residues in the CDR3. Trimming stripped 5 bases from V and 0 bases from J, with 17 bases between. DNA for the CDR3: TGCAGTGCTCAGGGGAATAGCGTCGACTCCTACAATGAGCAGTTCTTC. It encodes CSAQGNSVDSYNEQFF.

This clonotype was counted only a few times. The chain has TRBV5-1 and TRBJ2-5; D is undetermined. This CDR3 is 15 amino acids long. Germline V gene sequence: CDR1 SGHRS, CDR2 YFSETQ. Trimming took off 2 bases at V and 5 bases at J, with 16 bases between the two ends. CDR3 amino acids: CASSFTRIGFETQYF. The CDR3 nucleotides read TGCGCCAGCAGCTTTACAAGGATTGGGTTTGAGACCCAGTACTTC.

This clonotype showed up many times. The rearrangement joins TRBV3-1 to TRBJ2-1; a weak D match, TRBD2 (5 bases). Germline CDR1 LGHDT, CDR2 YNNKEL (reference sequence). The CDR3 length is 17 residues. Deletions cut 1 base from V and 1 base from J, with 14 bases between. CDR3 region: CASSQVGLGGSYNEQFF. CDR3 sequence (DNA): TGTGCCAGCAGCCAAGTTGGCCTAGGCGGGTCCTACAATGAGCAGTTCTTC.

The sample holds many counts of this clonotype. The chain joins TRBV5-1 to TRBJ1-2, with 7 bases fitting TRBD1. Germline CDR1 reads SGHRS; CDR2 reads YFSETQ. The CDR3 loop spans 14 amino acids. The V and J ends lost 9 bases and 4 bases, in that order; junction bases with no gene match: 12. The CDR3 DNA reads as TGCGCCACCGGGCCTGGGACAGAAGTCTATGGCTACACCTTC. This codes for CATGPGTEVYGYTF.

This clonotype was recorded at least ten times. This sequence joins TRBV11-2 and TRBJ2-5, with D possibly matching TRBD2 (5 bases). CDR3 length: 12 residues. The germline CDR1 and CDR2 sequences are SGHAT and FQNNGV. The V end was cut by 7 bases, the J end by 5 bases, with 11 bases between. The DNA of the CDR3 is TGTGCCAGCACGGGGAGATGGGAGACCCAGTACTTC. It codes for CASTGRWETQYF.

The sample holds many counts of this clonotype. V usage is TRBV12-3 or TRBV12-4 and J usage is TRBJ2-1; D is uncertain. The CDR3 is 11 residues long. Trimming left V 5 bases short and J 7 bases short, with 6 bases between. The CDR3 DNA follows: TGTGCCAGCAGTCCCCAGAATGAGCAGTTCTTC. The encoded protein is CASSPQNEQFF.

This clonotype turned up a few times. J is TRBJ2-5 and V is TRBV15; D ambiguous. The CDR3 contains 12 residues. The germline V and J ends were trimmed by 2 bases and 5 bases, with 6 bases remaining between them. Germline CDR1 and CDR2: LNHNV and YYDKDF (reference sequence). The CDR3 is CATSRPHETQYF. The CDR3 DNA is TGTGCCACCAGCAGACCCCACGAGACCCAGTACTTC.

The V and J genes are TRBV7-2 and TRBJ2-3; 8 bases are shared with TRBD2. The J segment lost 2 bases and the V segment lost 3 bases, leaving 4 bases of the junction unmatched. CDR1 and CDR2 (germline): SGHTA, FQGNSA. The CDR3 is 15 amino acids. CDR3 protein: CASSFTSGNTDTQYF. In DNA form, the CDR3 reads TGTGCCAGCAGCTTTACTAGCGGTAACACAGATACGCAGTATTTT.

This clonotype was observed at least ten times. CDR3 sequence reads: CSVEFLAGMAEAFF. For the CDR3, the DNA is TGCAGCGTTGAGTTTTTAGCAGGGATGGCTGAAGCTTTCTTT. V is TRBV29-1 and J is TRBJ1-1; maybe TRBD1 (5 bases). Trimming left V 3 bases short and J 6 bases short, with 17 bases between. Germline assignment: CDR1 SQVTM and CDR2 ANQGSEA. The CDR3 runs to 14 residues.

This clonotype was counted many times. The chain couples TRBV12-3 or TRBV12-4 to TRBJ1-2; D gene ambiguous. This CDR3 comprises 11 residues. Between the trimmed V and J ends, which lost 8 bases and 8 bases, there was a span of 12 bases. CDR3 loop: CASQAKGGYTF. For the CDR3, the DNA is TGTGCCAGCCAGGCTAAAGGGGGCTACACCTTC.

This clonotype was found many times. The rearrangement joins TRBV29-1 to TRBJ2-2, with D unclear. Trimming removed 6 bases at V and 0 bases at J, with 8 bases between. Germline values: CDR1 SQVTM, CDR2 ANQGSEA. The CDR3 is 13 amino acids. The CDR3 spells CSVLQPNTGELFF. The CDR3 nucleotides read TGCAGCGTACTACAGCCGAACACCGGGGAGCTGTTTTTT.

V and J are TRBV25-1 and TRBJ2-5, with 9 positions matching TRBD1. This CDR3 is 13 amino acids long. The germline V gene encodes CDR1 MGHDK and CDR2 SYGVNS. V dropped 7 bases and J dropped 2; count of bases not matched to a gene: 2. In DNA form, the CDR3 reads TGTGCCAGCACCGACAGGGGGCAAGAGACCCAGTACTTC. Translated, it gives CASTDRGQETQYF.

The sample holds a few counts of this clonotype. CDR3 sequence (DNA): TGTGCCAGCGGCCTGGAGCGGGAGGTGGTAGATACGCAGTATTTT. This gives the protein CASGLEREVVDTQYF. The V gene is TRBV28, the J gene TRBJ2-3, with 9 bases lining up with TRBD2. J lost 5 bases, V lost 8 bases, and 11 bases had no gene match. Germline assignment: CDR1 MDHEN and CDR2 SYDVKM. The CDR3 consists of 15 residues.

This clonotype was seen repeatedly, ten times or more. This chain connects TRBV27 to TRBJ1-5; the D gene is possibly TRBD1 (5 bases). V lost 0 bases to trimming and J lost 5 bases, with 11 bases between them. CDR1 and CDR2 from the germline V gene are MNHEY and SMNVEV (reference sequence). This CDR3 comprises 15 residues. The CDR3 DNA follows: TGTGCCAGCAGTTTATCGTCAACGACAGATCAGCCCCAGCATTTT. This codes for CASSLSSTTDQPQHF.

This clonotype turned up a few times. For the CDR3, the DNA is TGCAGTGCCATGGGACAGATCAATGAGCAGTTCTTC. Encoded protein: CSAMGQINEQFF. The chain combines TRBV20-1 with TRBJ2-1; 7 bases are shared with TRBD1. CDR3 length equals 12 residues. The V segment lost 6 bases and the J segment 6 bases; nucleotides outside the gene matches: 5. CDR1 is DFQATT, CDR2 SNEGSKA, per germline (reference sequence).

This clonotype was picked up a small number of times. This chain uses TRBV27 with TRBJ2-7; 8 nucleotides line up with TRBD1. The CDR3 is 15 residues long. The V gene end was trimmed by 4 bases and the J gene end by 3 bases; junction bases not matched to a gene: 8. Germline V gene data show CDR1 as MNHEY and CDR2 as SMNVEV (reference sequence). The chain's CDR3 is CASSSDRASLYEQYF. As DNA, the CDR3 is TGTGCCAGCAGTTCGGACAGGGCCTCCCTCTACGAGCAGTACTTC.

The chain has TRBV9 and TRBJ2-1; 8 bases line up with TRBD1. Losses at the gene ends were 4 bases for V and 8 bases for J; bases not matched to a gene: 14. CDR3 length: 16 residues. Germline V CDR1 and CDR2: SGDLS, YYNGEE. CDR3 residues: CASSIYRTGSLHEQFF. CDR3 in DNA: TGTGCCAGCAGCATTTATCGGACAGGGAGTCTACATGAGCAGTTCTTC.

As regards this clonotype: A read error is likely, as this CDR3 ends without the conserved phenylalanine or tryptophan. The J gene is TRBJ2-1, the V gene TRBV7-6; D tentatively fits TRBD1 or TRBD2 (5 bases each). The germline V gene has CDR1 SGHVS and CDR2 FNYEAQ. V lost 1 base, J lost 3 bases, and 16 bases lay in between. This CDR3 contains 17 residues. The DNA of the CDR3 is TGTGCCAGCAGCTTAGAAAGGTCCGGGGACGGCTACAATGAGCAGTTCATC. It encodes CASSLERSGDGYNEQFI.

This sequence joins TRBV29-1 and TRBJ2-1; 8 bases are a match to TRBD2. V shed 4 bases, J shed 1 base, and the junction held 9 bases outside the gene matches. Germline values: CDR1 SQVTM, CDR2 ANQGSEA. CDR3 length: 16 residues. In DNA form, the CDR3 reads TGCAGCGTTGCGGGAGGGCCATGGCAATCCTACAATGAGCAGTTCTTC. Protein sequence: CSVAGGPWQSYNEQFF.

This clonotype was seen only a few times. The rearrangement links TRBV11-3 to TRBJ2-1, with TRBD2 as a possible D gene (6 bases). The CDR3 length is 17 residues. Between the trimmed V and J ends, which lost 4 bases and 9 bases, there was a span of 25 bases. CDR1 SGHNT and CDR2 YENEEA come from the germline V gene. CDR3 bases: TGTGCCAGCAGCTCCACTCTGGGGGACCCAGGAGGGAGTGAGCAGTTCTTC. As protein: CASSSTLGDPGGSEQFF. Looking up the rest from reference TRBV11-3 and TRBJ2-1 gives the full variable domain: EAGVVQSPRYKIIEKKQPVAFWCNPISGHNTLYWYLQNLGQGPELLIRYENEEAVDDSQLPKDRFSAERLKGVDSTLKIQPAELGDSAVYLCASSSTLGDPGGSEQFFGPGTRLTVL.

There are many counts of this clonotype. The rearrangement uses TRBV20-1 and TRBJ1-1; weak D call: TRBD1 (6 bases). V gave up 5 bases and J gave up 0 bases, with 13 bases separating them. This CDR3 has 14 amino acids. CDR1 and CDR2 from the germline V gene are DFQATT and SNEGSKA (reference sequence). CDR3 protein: CSAQKNRVNTEAFF. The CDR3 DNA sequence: TGCAGTGCTCAAAAAAACAGGGTGAACACTGAAGCTTTCTTT.

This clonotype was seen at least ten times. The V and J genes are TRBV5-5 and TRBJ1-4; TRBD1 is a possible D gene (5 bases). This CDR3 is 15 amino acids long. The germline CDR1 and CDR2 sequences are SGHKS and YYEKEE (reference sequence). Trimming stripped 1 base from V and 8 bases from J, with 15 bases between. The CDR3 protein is CASSLLPGYQEKLFF. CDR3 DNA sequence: TGTGCCAGCAGCTTGCTCCCAGGGTATCAAGAAAAACTGTTTTTT.

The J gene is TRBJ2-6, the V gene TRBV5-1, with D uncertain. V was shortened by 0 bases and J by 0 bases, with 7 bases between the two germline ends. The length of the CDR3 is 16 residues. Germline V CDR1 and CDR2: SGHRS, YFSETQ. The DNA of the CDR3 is TGCGCCAGCAGCTTGGATCCGAGCTCTGGGGCCAACGTCCTGACTTTC. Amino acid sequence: CASSLDPSSGANVLTF.